This T cell receptor beta chain was obtained from a study of T-cell memory formation after mild COVID-19. Study overall: TCR clusters were largely donor specific.

General study results and limits: In second-wave clones peaking day 37, SARS-CoV-2 specificity remained unconfirmed. Pre-infection memory already had some responding clones, implying cross-reactive memory joined.

MiXCR, run by TCRdb on the 5' RACE reads, gives a single entry per CDR3 protein. Of approximately 250,000 distinct CDR3 sequences in the sample, 16% were seen once. This clonotype was counted a few times. The antigen is not known. The V gene's germline CDR1 is MNHEY and CDR2 SVGEGT. The CDR3 is made up of 12 amino acids. V was pared by 8 bases and J by 2 bases, with 10 bases between. The sample comprised PBMCs or a T cell subset sorted from them (not recorded which). The chain has TRBV6-2 or TRBV6-3 and TRBJ2-7; D may be TRBD1 (5 bases). This receptor was taken from a man aged 18 to 30 who had mild COVID-19 (a few samples of this study predate the infection). Cell type and time point are not known. The CDR3 reads CASRDSTYEQYF. The CDR3 nucleotides read TGTGCCAGCCGCGACAGTACCTACGAGCAGTACTTC.